The 8 T cell receptor beta chains below all came from one sample that was sequenced in a study of shared clonotypes between healthy human individuals. CD8 cells classed as naive were CD45RO-negative and positively selected for CCR7, excluding terminally differentiated effector memory CD45RA+ cells. Clones were read by immunoSEQ multiplex PCR, and TCRdb kept only the in-frame ones, dropping some. The table shows around 1.9 million clones, with roughly 95% occurring only once. The sample was naive CD8+ T cells from PBMCs. These receptors came from a man aged 18 to 35 in good health. Some clones in this sample may be carry-over from other donors' samples.

The chain links TRBV9 to TRBJ1-2; D is possibly TRBD1 (6 bases). With 0 bases removed from V and 5 bases from J, the gap between germline ends came to 14 bases. CDR3 length equals 15 residues. The germline CDR1 and CDR2 sequences are SGDLS and YYNGEE. In DNA, the CDR3 is TGTGCCAGCAGCGTAGATACGGGGGCGCATTATGGCTACACCTTC. This codes for CASSVDTGAHYGYTF.

The rearrangement uses TRBV4-1 and TRBJ1-2; TRBD1 aligns across 7 bases. Germline CDR1 MGHRA, CDR2 YSYEKL. The CDR3 has 14 residues. V dropped 8 bases and J dropped 4; count of bases not matched to a gene: 10. As DNA, the CDR3 is TGCGCCAGCTCGCCCACAGGGGACCGCTATGGCTACACCTTC. This sequence encodes CASSPTGDRYGYTF.

The chain combines TRBV7-3 with TRBJ1-1; D uncertain. Trimming cost V 2 bases and J 4 bases, with 11 bases left between them. The CDR3 is 14 residues long. Germline V gene sequence: CDR1 SGHTA, CDR2 FQGTGA. This chain's CDR3 is CASSLLGKSTEAFF. CDR3 coding DNA: TGTGCCAGCAGCTTACTGGGAAAGAGCACTGAAGCTTTCTTT.

CDR3 DNA: TGTGCCACCTTCTTTCCTGGAAACACCATATATTTT. It codes for CATFFPGNTIYF. This chain uses TRBV19 with TRBJ1-3; D is unclear. V dropped 10 bases and J dropped 2 bases, with 9 bases sitting between them. This CDR3 is 12 amino acids long. From germline, CDR1 is LNHDA and CDR2 SQIVND (reference sequence).

The chain couples TRBV6-5 to TRBJ2-2; TRBD2 aligns across 12 bases. J lost 5 bases, V lost 6 bases, and 4 bases had no gene match. The CDR3 has 15 amino acids. Germline V gene sequence: CDR1 MNHEY, CDR2 SVGAGI. CDR3 residues: CASRRGTSGTGELFF. In DNA, the CDR3 is TGTGCCAGCAGGAGAGGGACTAGCGGGACCGGGGAGCTGTTTTTT.

This clone was detected only once. V gene TRBV10-3 combines with J gene TRBJ1-4; 7 nucleotides align to TRBD1. Per germline, CDR1 ENHRY and CDR2 SYGVKD. V trimming: 6 bases; J trimming: 5 bases; junction bases outside the gene matches: 9. This CDR3 is 15 amino acids long. CDR3 region: CAISDTGDLNEKLFF. The CDR3 DNA reads as TGTGCCATCAGCGACACAGGGGACCTGAATGAAAAACTGTTTTTT.

The V and J genes are TRBV13 and TRBJ1-2, with D uncertain. The germline gives CDR1 PRHDT, CDR2 FYEKMQ (reference sequence). V lost 0 bases to trimming and J lost 10 bases, with 9 bases between them. The CDR3 extends over 12 amino acids. CDR3 protein: CASSLGRRPYTF. The DNA of the CDR3 is TGTGCCAGCAGCTTAGGCCGTCGCCCCTACACCTTC. Variable domain in full (rest from reference TRBV13 and TRBJ1-2): AAGVIQSPRHLIKEKRETATLKCYPIPRHDTVYWYQQGPGQDPQFLISFYEKMQSDKGSIPDRFSAQQFSDYHSELNMSSLELGDSALYFCASSLGRRPYTFGSGTRLTVV.

V gene TRBV7-9 combines with J gene TRBJ2-1, with TRBD2 matching 7 bases. The CDR3 has 19 amino acids. Germline CDR1 is SEHNR and CDR2 is FQNEAQ (reference sequence). Germline trimming cut 4 bases from V and 5 bases from J; bases unmatched to any gene: 20. The CDR3, as DNA: TGTGCCAGCAGCTCTTGGGGGGAGGGCCCTCGGGTCCTACACAATGAGCAGTTCTTC. It is translated as CASSSWGEGPRVLHNEQFF.